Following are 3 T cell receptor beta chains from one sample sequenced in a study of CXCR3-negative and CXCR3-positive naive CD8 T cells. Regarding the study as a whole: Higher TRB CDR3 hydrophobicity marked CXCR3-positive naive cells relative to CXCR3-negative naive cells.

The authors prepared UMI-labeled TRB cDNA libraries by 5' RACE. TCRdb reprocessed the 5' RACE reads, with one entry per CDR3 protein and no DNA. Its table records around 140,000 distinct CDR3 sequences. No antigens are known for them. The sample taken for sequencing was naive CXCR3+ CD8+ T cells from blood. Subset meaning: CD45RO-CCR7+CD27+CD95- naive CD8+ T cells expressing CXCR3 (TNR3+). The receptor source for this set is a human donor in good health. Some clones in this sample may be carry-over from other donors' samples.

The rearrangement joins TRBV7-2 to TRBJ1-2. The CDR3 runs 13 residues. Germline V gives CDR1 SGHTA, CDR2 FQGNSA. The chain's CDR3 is CASSLSYRSGYTF.

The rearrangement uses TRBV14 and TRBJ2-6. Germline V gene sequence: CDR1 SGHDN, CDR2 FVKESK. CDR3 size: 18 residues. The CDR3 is CASSQPYKRSSGANVLTF.

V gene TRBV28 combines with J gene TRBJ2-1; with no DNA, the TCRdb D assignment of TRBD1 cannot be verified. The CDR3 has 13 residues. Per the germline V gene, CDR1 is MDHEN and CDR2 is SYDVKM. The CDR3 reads CASSWTGYNEQFF.